Sequencing of this T cell receptor beta chain was carried out in a study of shared clonotypes between healthy human individuals. This clone was seen a single time. Its antigen is as yet unknown. CD45RO-negative cells were positively selected for CCR7, leaving out terminally differentiated effector memory CD45RA+ cells. Donors had no recently reported acute infections or vaccinations and were HIV-negative. The assay was run at deep level. Produced via immunoSEQ multiplex PCR; TCRdb's table is partial and in-frame only. Here the sample spans about 2.1 million clones, approximately 94% being singletons. Overall study findings and caveats: The study found roughly 5% of naive CD4 clonotypes shared across a handful of donors. How much donors shared clonotypes was expected to be affected by sequencing depth.

The V and J ends lost 3 bases and 1 base respectively, with 12 bases between them. Germline V gene data show CDR1 as LNHDA and CDR2 as SQIVND (reference sequence). The CDR3 consists of 15 residues. The origin of this receptor is a man aged 18 to 30 in good health. Some clones in this sample may be carry-over from other donors' samples. The chain combines TRBV19 with TRBJ1-1; D remains ambiguous. Sequenced input: naive CD8+ T cells from PBMCs. The CDR3, as DNA: TGTGCCAGTAGTATTTATGAAGAGACGAACACTGAAGCTTTCTTT. Translating it yields CASSIYEETNTEAFF.